This TCR beta chain is from a study of T cell responses to AZD1222 COVID-19 vaccine. Libraries were prepared by immunoSEQ multiplex PCR; TCRdb keeps only in-frame clonotypes and omits some of them. The table records 55,000 to 85,000 clones, less than 90% of them present only once. Between the trimmed V and J ends, which lost 6 bases and 10 bases, there was a span of 12 bases. The CDR3 length is 11 residues. The germline V gene has CDR1 MDHEN and CDR2 SYDVKM. With regard to this clone: Its antigen is undetermined.

Overall study results and limits: Receipt of two AZD1222 doses was followed by a rise in Spike-specific TCR breadth and depth.

The sequencing used peripheral blood, collected on day 0 of AZD1222 vaccination. The TCR sequence derives from an adult in good health. The chain links TRBV28 to TRBJ2-5; D is uncertain. The CDR3 nucleotides read TGTGCCAGCAGCCCTCGAAGAAACCAGTACTTC. It codes for CASSPRRNQYF.